Sequencing of this TCR beta chain was carried out in a study of neurological immune-mediated disorders. Findings of the study overall: Whereas HTLV-1-associated myelopathy showed the most TCR clonal expansion, multiple sclerosis showed the least, with levels below those of healthy controls. Across subjects, no CDR3 amino acid sequence appeared in expanded clones of more than one subject, a finding that suggested private repertoires in all groups.

cDNA was made by 5'RACE with 10-nucleotide random UMIs. Using its own MiXCR run on the 5' RACE reads, TCRdb lists one record per CDR3 protein. Of roughly 3,900 distinct CDR3 sequences listed, about 31% are singletons. This CDR3 spans 14 amino acids. V was pared by 3 bases and J by 3 bases, with 5 bases of the junction left unmatched. This clonotype was found many times. Antigen: not known. Libraries from sorted cells used about a million T cells (CD4+ or CD8+). The receptor was derived from a man aged 45-65 years with HTLV-1-associated myelopathy (HAM/TSP). The chain joins TRBV12-3 or TRBV12-4 to TRBJ2-7, with TRBD1 identical over 7 bases. The sequenced sample consisted of CD8+ T cells from blood. The CDR3 DNA sequence: TGTGCCAGCAGTTTGGGGGACAGACACTACGAGCAGTACTTC. As protein: CASSLGDRHYEQYF.